These T cell receptor beta chains were read from a single sample in a study of blood T cell repertoires in COVID-19. The table came from immunoSEQ multiplex PCR; TCRdb's copy has only in-frame clones and leaves some out. Of 200,000 to 300,000 clones listed, around four fifths were seen once; the top ten hold around 4.2%. Source material: peripheral blood. These receptors were collected from a man aged 55 to 70 with acute or convalescent COVID-19. CDR3s include the opening cysteine and the closing phenylalanine or tryptophan. D genes are given only for firm matches. Clone size is stated in some rows and not others, as once, few, many or a class when expanded.

>NA|TRBV30|TRBJ1-6|NA
TGTGCCTGGGCCTGGAACAGAGATTCACCCCTCCACTTT
CAWAWNRDSPLHF
>NA|TRBV10-2|TRBJ2-3|TRBD2
TGCGCCAGCATGACGCAACTAGCGAGCACAGATACGCAGTATTTT
CASMTQLASTDTQYF
>NA|TRBV21-1|TRBJ2-1|NA
TGTGCCAGCAGCAAAGTGTCGTCAAGCGCAAGAGGCAATGAGCAGTTCTTC
CASSKVSSSARGNEQFF
>NA|TRBV19|TRBJ2-7|NA
TGTGCCAGTAGTATCCCAGGGGAGGGGGCCTACGAGCAGTACTTC
CASSIPGEGAYEQYF
>NA|TRBV6-5|TRBJ1-6|TRBD1
TGTGCCAGCAGACCCGGGACAGGGCTTAATTCACCCCTCCACTTT
CASRPGTGLNSPLHF
>NA|TRBV15|TRBJ2-7|TRBD2
TGTGCCACCTCAACGGGGGCTAGCGGGAGCTCTTACGAGCAGTACTTC
CATSTGASGSSYEQYF
>NA|TRBV14|TRBJ2-7|TRBD2
TGTGCCAGCAGCCGACAACTAGCGGGAGCCTCCGAGCAGTACTTC
CASSRQLAGASEQYF
>NA|TRBV19|TRBJ1-5|NA
TGTGCCAGTAGTATAAGCGGACAGCTAGATCAGCCCCAGCATTTT
CASSISGQLDQPQHF
>few|TRBV9|TRBJ2-1|TRBD1
TGTGCCAGCAGCCCAGGGGGACAGGGGGTCTTCTATGAGCAGTTCTTC
CASSPGGQGVFYEQFF
>NA|TRBV29-1|TRBJ2-2|TRBD2
TGCAGCGTTGGGGTGGGACTAGCGAACACCGGGGAGCTGTTTTTT
CSVGVGLANTGELFF
>NA|TRBV19|TRBJ2-7|NA
TGTGCCAGTACCCTAACGGGGAAACGCAACGAGCAGTACTTC
CASTLTGKRNEQYF
>NA|TRBV2|TRBJ2-5|NA
TGTGCCAGCAGTGAGAGCGGCTTCCAAGAGACCCAGTACTTC
CASSESGFQETQYF
>NA|TRBV19|TRBJ2-3|TRBD1
TGTGCCAGTAGTAGCGGACAGGGCCTGAGCACAGATACGCAGTATTTT
CASSSGQGLSTDTQYF
>NA|TRBV5-1|TRBJ2-3|TRBD2
TGCGCCAGCAGCACCCCGCTGTTAGCGGGAGGCGGCGATACGCAGTATTTT
CASSTPLLAGGGDTQYF
>NA|TRBV5-1|TRBJ2-5|TRBD2
TGCGCCAGCAGCTTGATACTAGCGGGCCAAGAGACCCAGTACTTC
CASSLILAGQETQYF
>NA|TRBV18|TRBJ1-1|TRBD1
TGTGCCAGCTCACCAACCGACAGGGACACTGAAGCTTTCTTT
CASSPTDRDTEAFF
>NA|TRBV29-1|TRBJ2-3|TRBD1
TGCAGCGTTCACAGGGGGCTTGGAGATACGCAGTATTTT
CSVHRGLGDTQYF
>NA|TRBV28|TRBJ2-1|NA
TGTGCCAGCAGTTCCACTCGCACGTACAATGAGCAGTTCTTC
CASSSTRTYNEQFF
>once|TRBV18|TRBJ2-1|NA
TGTGCCAGCTCACCACCTCCCCAGGGAAGTGAGCAGTTCTTC
CASSPPPQGSEQFF
>NA|TRBV5-4|TRBJ1-2|NA
TGTGCCAGCAGCTTGGCGGGGGACTATGGCTACACCTTC
CASSLAGDYGYTF
>NA|TRBV6-5|TRBJ1-2|NA
TGTGCCAGCTACACAGACCATGTGGGCTACACCTTC
CASYTDHVGYTF
>NA|TRBV7-8|TRBJ1-1|TRBD1
TGTGCCAGCAGCCCCGGACAGGGATTCACTGAAGCTTTCTTT
CASSPGQGFTEAFF